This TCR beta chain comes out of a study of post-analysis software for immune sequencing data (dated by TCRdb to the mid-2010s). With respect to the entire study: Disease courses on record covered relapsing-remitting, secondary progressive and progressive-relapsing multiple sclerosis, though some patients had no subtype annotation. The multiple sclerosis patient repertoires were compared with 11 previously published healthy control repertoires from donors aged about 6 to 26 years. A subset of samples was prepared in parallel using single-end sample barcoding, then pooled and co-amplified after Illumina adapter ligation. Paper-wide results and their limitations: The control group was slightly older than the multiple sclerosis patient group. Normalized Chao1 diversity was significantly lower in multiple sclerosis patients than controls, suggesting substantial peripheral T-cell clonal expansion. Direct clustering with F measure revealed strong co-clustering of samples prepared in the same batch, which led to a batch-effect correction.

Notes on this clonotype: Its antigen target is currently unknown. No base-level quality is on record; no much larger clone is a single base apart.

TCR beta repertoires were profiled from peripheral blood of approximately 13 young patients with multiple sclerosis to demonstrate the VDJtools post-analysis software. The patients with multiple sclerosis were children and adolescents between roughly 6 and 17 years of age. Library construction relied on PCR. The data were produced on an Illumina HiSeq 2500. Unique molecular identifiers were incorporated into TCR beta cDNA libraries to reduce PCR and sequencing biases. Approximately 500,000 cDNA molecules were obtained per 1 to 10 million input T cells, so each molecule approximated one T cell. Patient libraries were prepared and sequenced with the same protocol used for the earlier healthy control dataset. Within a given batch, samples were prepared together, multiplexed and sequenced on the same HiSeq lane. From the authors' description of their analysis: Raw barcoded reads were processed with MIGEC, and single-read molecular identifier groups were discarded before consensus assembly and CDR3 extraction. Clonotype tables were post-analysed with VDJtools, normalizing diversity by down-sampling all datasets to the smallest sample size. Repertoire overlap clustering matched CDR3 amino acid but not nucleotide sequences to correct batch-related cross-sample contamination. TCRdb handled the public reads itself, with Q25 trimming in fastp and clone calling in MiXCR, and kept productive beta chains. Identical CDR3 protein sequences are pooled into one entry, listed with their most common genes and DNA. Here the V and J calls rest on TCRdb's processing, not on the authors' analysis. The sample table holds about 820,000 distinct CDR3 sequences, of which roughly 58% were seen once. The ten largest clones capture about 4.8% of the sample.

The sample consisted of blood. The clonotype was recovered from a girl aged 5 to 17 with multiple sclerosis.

The DNA is as follows: TGCAGCGTCGAGGCTCCGATACGGAGCTATGGCTACACCTTC. Translation gives CSVEAPIRSYGYTF. Recombination joined TRBV29-1 with TRBJ1-2; no D gene call is confident. The CDR3 measures 14 amino acids from cysteine to phenylalanine. Here the CDR3 DNA is all that survives: 42 bases in frame from base 1. In the germline V gene, CDR1 corresponds to SQVTM and CDR2 to ANQGSEA. Trimming takes 6 bases from V and 4 bases from J, and the germline ends sit 18 bases apart.